The sequence of this T cell receptor beta chain was determined in a study of early T cells in non-severe SARS-CoV-2 infection (dated by TCRdb to the early 2020s). Regarding the study in general: Bulk RNA from unsorted whole blood was used for TCR sequencing, so alpha and beta chains could not be paired. General findings and caveats noted by the study authors: VDJdb matching was skewed toward anti-spike CD8 responses, so virus-specific expansions were likely underestimated and private and CD4 specificities were missed.

The study was a case-control design nested within a healthcare worker cohort in London, UK, with weekly nasopharyngeal swab PCR tests and blood sampling. Healthcare workers were recruited between 23 and 31 March 2020, during the week of the UK lockdown, and were followed weekly for up to about 15 weeks. Library prep was done by 5' RACE. The data were produced on a NextSeq 500. In the TCR library protocol, unique molecular identifiers were attached to individual cDNA molecules to correct for PCR bias and sequencing error. Both TCR alpha and beta chains were sequenced, and tight co-correlation was observed between alpha and beta sequence abundances in each sample. In the paper's pipeline: V gene, J gene and CDR3 annotation of TCR sequences was performed with Decombinator V4. TCRs were defined as expanded if a significant change between any two time points was detected under a Poisson model with p below 0.0001. TCR abundances were normalised to the total number of TCRs sequenced in each sample and reported as counts per million. MAIT TCRs were defined by TRAV1-2 paired with TRAJ12, TRAJ20 or TRAJ33, and iNKT TCRs by TRAV10 paired with TRAJ18. VDJdb, accessed on 1 November 2021, was searched for TCRs annotated for CMV, EBV and SARS-CoV-2, and TCRs annotated for more than one antigen were excluded. TCRdb's own reprocessing of the public reads used fastp at Q25 and MiXCR and kept productive beta chains. Rows matching on CDR3 protein sequence are summarized as one entry with the most common DNA and genes. For this entry, the V and J calls and clone size follow TCRdb and not the study's own pipeline. The sample includes around 37,000 distinct CDR3 sequences, with roughly 9.2% observed a single time. The ten largest clones capture less than 15% of the sample.

This clonotype was recorded a few times. This clone's antigen is unknown. No base qualities exist here, and no much larger clone lies one base off it. The germline V gene (reference sequence) sets CDR1 to DFQATT and CDR2 to SNEGSKA. Trimmed from V: 4 bases; trimmed from J: 2 bases; junction bases lacking a gene match: 3. Reading from cysteine to phenylalanine, the CDR3 counts 13 amino acids. Just the 39-base CDR3 DNA is kept, in frame starting at base 1. The receptor comes from an adult who was a healthcare worker with PCR-confirmed SARS-CoV-2 infection or an uninfected control (not recorded which). The sequence links TRBV20-1 to TRBJ2-3, and 7 junction bases match TRBD1. Sequencing used whole blood. DNA sequence: TGCAGTGCTAAAACAGGGGACACAGATACGCAGTATTTT. It is translated as CSAKTGDTDTQYF.